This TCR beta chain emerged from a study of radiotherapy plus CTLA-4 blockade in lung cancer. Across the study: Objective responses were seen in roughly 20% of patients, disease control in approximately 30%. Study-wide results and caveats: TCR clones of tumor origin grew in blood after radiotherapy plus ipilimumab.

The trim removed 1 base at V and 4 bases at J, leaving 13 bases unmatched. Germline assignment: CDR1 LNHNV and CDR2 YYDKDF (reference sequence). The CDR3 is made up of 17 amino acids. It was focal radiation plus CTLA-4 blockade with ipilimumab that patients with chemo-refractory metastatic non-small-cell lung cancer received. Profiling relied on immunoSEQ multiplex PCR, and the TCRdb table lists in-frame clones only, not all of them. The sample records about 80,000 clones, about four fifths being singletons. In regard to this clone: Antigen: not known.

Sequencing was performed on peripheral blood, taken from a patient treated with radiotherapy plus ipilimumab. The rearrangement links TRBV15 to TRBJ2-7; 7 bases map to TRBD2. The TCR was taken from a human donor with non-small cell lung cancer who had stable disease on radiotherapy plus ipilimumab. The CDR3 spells CATSRVVGGGDGYEQYF. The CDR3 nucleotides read TGTGCCACCAGCAGAGTCGTCGGGGGAGGGGATGGTTACGAGCAGTACTTC.